The 23 T cell receptor beta chains below all came from one sample that was sequenced in a study of early stage breast cancer tumors. Sequenced by immunoSEQ multiplex PCR; TCRdb stores in-frame clones only, minus some. The profile covers 39,000 or so clones, with about three quarters appearing a single time and 7.2% taken by the ten largest. Material: blood. The receptors were sampled from a person aged 45 to 59 with breast cancer.

This sequence joins TRBV19 and TRBJ1-2; 10 positions agree with TRBD1. The CDR3 has 15 amino acids. Germline assignment: CDR1 LNHDA and CDR2 SQIVND (reference sequence). Unmatched junction bases numbered 8, after V lost 8 bases and J lost 2 bases. The CDR3 DNA follows: TGTGCCAGTTCTGACCGGGACAGGGGAAACTATGGCTACACCTTC. It encodes CASSDRDRGNYGYTF.

The chain uses TRBV19 and TRBJ2-7; 7 bases match TRBD1. Germline CDR1 is LNHDA and CDR2 is SQIVND (reference sequence). Trimming cost V 4 bases and J 0 bases; bases outside gene matches: 9. The CDR3 runs to 16 residues. The CDR3 is CASSTLRGQFSYEQYF. CDR3 nucleotide sequence: TGTGCCAGTAGTACCCTCCGGGGACAGTTCTCCTACGAGCAGTACTTC.

The chain joins TRBV5-1 to TRBJ2-1, with 10 bases fitting TRBD2. The germline V gene has CDR1 SGHRS and CDR2 YFSETQ. With V trimmed by 3 bases and J by 7 bases, 1 base remained unmatched. The CDR3 extends over 13 amino acids. The DNA of the CDR3 is TGCGCCAGCAGCTGGACTAGCGGTAATGAGCAGTTCTTC. Protein product: CASSWTSGNEQFF.

This sequence joins TRBV11-2 and TRBJ1-3; 7 bases match TRBD1. Germline CDR1 SGHAT, CDR2 FQNNGV. The junction had 4 bases not matched to a gene; V was cut back by 8 bases and J by 0 bases. This CDR3 has 14 amino acids. Here the CDR3 DNA reads TGTGCCAGCCAAGACAGGGTCTCTGGAAACACCATATATTTT. It codes for CASQDRVSGNTIYF. The whole variable domain, remainder taken from reference TRBV11-2 and TRBJ1-3, is EAGVAQSPRYKIIEKRQSVAFWCNPISGHATLYWYQQILGQGPKLLIQFQNNGVVDDSQLPKDRFSAERLKGVDSTLKIQPAKLEDSAVYLCASQDRVSGNTIYFGEGSWLTVV.

This clone was seen only a few times. The chain joins TRBV5-1 to TRBJ2-7; the match to TRBD1 covers 11 bases. CDR1 and CDR2 from the germline V gene are SGHRS and YFSETQ. After removal of 0 bases from V and 0 bases from J, the junction contained 14 bases not matched to a gene. The CDR3 spans 20 residues. In DNA form, the CDR3 reads TGCGCCAGCAGCTTGGTCCCGGGACAGGGGGGACTAGGGGACTCCTACGAGCAGTACTTC. Translation: CASSLVPGQGGLGDSYEQYF.

The chain is built from TRBV12-5 and TRBJ2-7; TRBD2 is a possible D gene (6 bases). Per the germline V gene, CDR1 is LGHNT and CDR2 is FRNRAP. The CDR3 covers 15 residues. The V and J ends lost 0 bases and 2 bases respectively, with 11 bases between them. CDR3 region: CASGLVLGGTYEQYF. DNA of the CDR3: TGTGCTAGTGGTTTGGTACTTGGCGGGACCTACGAGCAGTACTTC. Together with reference TRBV12-5 and TRBJ2-7, the CDR3 gives the full variable domain: DARVTQTPRHKVTEMGQEVTMRCQPILGHNTVFWYRQTMMQGLELLAYFRNRAPLDDSGMPKDRFSAEMPDATLATLKIQPSEPRDSAVYFCASGLVLGGTYEQYFGPGTRLTVT.

The chain has TRBV19 and TRBJ2-7; D perhaps matches TRBD1 (5 bases). V shed 0 bases and J shed 4 bases, with 19 bases lying between them. This CDR3 has 17 amino acids. Germline V gene lookup returns CDR1 LNHDA and CDR2 SQIVND (reference sequence). The CDR3: CASSIDLANSRTYEQYF. The CDR3 region has the DNA TGTGCCAGTAGTATAGATCTTGCGAACAGTCGGACATACGAGCAGTACTTC.

This clone was counted between two and nine times. The J gene is TRBJ1-5, the V gene TRBV18; the match to TRBD1 covers 8 bases. This CDR3 comprises 14 residues. Trimming removed 6 bases from V and 7 bases from J; junction bases left unmatched: 8. Germline lookup yields CDR1 KGHSH and CDR2 LQKENI. The CDR3 is CASSDGTGEQPQHF. CDR3 sequence (DNA): TGTGCCAGCTCGGATGGGACAGGTGAACAGCCCCAGCATTTT.

CDR3: CASRAKGAPWETQYF. The CDR3 DNA follows: TGTGCCAGCAGAGCGAAGGGGGCGCCGTGGGAGACCCAGTACTTC. This chain links TRBV2 with TRBJ2-5, with TRBD1 identical over 7 bases. CDR3 size: 15 residues. Trimming removed 6 bases from V and 5 bases from J; junction bases left unmatched: 12. Germline V gene lookup returns CDR1 SNHLY and CDR2 FYNNEI. Drawing the rest from reference TRBV2 and TRBJ2-5, the complete variable domain is EPEVTQTPSHQVTQMGQEVILRCVPISNHLYFYWYRQILGQKVEFLVSFYNNEISEKSEIFDDQFSVERPDGSNFTLKIRSTKLEDSAMYFCASRAKGAPWETQYFGPGTRLLVL.

This clone was seen only once. The chain combines TRBV5-6 with TRBJ1-4; 7 bases line up with TRBD1. The CDR3 totals 15 residues. Looked up from germline, CDR1 is SGHDT and CDR2 is YYEEEE. Unmatched junction bases numbered 13, after V lost 5 bases and J lost 9 bases. This CDR3 reads CASRRSRDREKKLFF. In nucleotides, the CDR3 is TGTGCCAGCAGACGGAGCCGGGACAGAGAAAAAAAACTGTTTTTT.

V and J are TRBV11-3 and TRBJ2-1; 8 nucleotides line up with TRBD2. The CDR3 extends over 16 amino acids. J lost 0 bases, V lost 6 bases, and 7 bases had no gene match. The germline V gene has CDR1 SGHNT and CDR2 YENEEA. CDR3 amino acids: CASSPGSGSSYNEQFF. As DNA, the CDR3 is TGTGCCAGCAGTCCCGGGAGCGGGAGCTCCTACAATGAGCAGTTCTTC.

This sequence joins TRBV5-1 and TRBJ2-5, with 10 bases that match TRBD2. Germline values: CDR1 SGHRS, CDR2 YFSETQ. V was clipped by 0 bases and J by 2 bases; unmatched bases: 7. The CDR3 has 17 amino acids. The CDR3 nucleotides read TGCGCCAGCAGCTTGGTTACGAGCGGGGGGGTTCAAGAGACCCAGTACTTC. Translated, it gives CASSLVTSGGVQETQYF.

V is TRBV18 and J is TRBJ2-7; maybe TRBD1 (6 bases). Trimming left V 5 bases short and J 0 bases short, with 11 bases between. Germline V gene lookup returns CDR1 KGHSH and CDR2 LQKENI. CDR3 length: 14 residues. Here the CDR3 reads CASSYQGRSYEQYV. CDR3 nucleotides: TGTGCCAGCTCATACCAGGGGCGCTCCTACGAGCAGTACGTC.

The chain carries TRBV6-6 and TRBJ2-3; maybe TRBD1 (6 bases). Germline CDR1 and CDR2: MNHNY and SVGAGI (reference sequence). V was trimmed by 0 bases and J by 4 bases, leaving 8 bases between them. There are 14 residues in the CDR3. DNA for the CDR3: TGTGCCAGCAGTTACTCTCCAGGGGCAGATACGCAGTATTTT. Its translation: CASSYSPGADTQYF.

The V call is TRBV28, the J call TRBJ2-4, with 16 bases fitting TRBD2. After removal of 4 bases from V and 7 bases from J, the junction contained 10 bases not matched to a gene. Germline values: CDR1 MDHEN, CDR2 SYDVKM. This CDR3 contains 18 residues. The CDR3 protein is CASSSPGLAGGERNIQYF. The DNA for the CDR3 is TGTGCCAGCAGTTCCCCGGGACTAGCGGGAGGGGAGCGGAACATTCAGTACTTC.

Written as DNA, the CDR3 is TGTGCCAGCAGTGAACCAGGCGGGGCCAAAAACATTCAGTACTTC. It is translated as CASSEPGGAKNIQYF. The chain recombines TRBV6-1 with TRBJ2-4; a weak D match, TRBD2 (5 bases). CDR1 is MNHNS and CDR2 is SASEGT in the germline V gene. Trimming took off 2 bases at V and 1 base at J, with 9 bases between the two ends. The CDR3 is 15 residues long.

The chain uses TRBV11-2 and TRBJ1-5, with 11 bases fitting TRBD1. J gave up 5 bases and V 5 bases, and 11 bases lay outside the gene matches. CDR1 and CDR2 from the germline V gene are SGHAT and FQNNGV. The CDR3 is 17 residues long. CDR3: CASSPGPGQGAYQPQHF. In DNA, the CDR3 is TGTGCCAGCAGCCCTGGCCCCGGACAGGGGGCCTATCAGCCCCAGCATTTT.

The chain uses TRBV11-2 and TRBJ2-5, with 8 bases matching TRBD2. The CDR3 is 13 residues long. V gave up 5 bases and J gave up 4 bases; unmatched junction bases: 3. Germline V CDR1 and CDR2: SGHAT, FQNNGV. This chain's CDR3 is CASSREGPETQYF. The CDR3, as DNA: TGTGCCAGCAGCCGGGAGGGGCCAGAGACCCAGTACTTC.

V is TRBV30 and J is TRBJ2-5, with a possible D match to TRBD2 (5 bases). The CDR3 is made up of 13 amino acids. Trimming left V 3 bases short and J 3 bases short, with 11 bases between. Germline CDR1 GTSNPN, CDR2 SVGIG (reference sequence). CDR3 coding DNA: TGTGCCTGGAGCAGCGGCCTCGAAGAGACCCAGTACTTC. This sequence encodes CAWSSGLEETQYF. Full variable domain (missing parts from reference TRBV30 and TRBJ2-5): SQTIHQWPATLVQPVGSPLSLECTVEGTSNPNLYWYRQAAGRGLQLLFYSVGIGQISSEVPQNLSASRPQDRQFILSSKKLLLSDSGFYLCAWSSGLEETQYFGPGTRLLVL.

CDR3 region: CASSPGTGGRKLFF. DNA for the CDR3: TGTGCCAGCTCACCTGGGACAGGGGGACGAAAACTGTTTTTT. The V gene is TRBV18, the J gene TRBJ1-4; 11 bases match TRBD1. The CDR3 totals 14 residues. CDR1 and CDR2 (germline): KGHSH, LQKENI. The trim removed 3 bases at V and 10 bases at J, leaving 4 bases unmatched.

This chain uses TRBV5-4 with TRBJ1-1, with D perhaps TRBD1 (5 bases). Germline V gene sequence: CDR1 SGHNT, CDR2 YYREEE (reference sequence). This CDR3 comprises 17 residues. Trimming shortened V by 0 bases and J by 4 bases, and 19 bases separated the two germline ends. The CDR3 spells CASSLGASGGVGTEAFF. The CDR3 region has the DNA TGTGCCAGCAGCTTGGGGGCTTCCGGAGGGGTTGGCACTGAAGCTTTCTTT.

The chain couples TRBV2 to TRBJ1-1; 7 positions agree with TRBD1. Looked up from germline, CDR1 is SNHLY and CDR2 is FYNNEI. There are 15 residues in the CDR3. V was clipped by 5 bases and J by 4 bases; unmatched bases: 10. The CDR3 loop is CASSPPGGSITEAFF. CDR3 nucleotides: TGTGCCAGCAGTCCCCCAGGGGGAAGTATCACTGAAGCTTTCTTT.

V is TRBV30 and J is TRBJ2-6, with D possibly being TRBD2 (5 bases). V was pared by 4 bases and J by 0 bases, with 19 bases between. Germline assignment: CDR1 GTSNPN and CDR2 SVGIG (reference sequence). The CDR3 runs to 18 residues. The CDR3 coding sequence is TGTGCCTGGAAGGACTTCCCCCGCGGCAGCTCTGGGGCCAACGTCCTGACTTTC. It yields the protein CAWKDFPRGSSGANVLTF.